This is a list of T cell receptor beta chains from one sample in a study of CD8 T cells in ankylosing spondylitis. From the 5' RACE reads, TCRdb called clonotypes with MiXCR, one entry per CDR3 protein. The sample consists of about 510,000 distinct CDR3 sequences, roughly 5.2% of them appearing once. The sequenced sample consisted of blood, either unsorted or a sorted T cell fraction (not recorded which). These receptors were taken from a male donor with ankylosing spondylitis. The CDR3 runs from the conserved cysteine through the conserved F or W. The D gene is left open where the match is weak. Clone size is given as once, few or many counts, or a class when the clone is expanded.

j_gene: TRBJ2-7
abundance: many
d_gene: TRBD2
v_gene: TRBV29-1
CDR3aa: CSVSRGDSYEQYF
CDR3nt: TGCAGCGTTTCCCGGGGGGACTCCTACGAGCAGTACTTC

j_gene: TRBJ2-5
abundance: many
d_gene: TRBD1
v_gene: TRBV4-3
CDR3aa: CASSQVFGTGKRETQYF
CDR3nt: TGCGCCAGCAGCCAAGTTTTCGGGACAGGGAAGCGAGAGACCCAGTACTTC

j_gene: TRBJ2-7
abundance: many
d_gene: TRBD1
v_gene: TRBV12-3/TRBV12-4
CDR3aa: CASSLRGQGAYEQYF
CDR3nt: TGTGCCAGCAGTTTAAGGGGACAGGGGGCCTACGAGCAGTACTTC

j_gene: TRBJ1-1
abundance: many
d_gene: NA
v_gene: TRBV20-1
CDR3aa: CSAVRVKGNTEAFF
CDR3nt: TGCAGTGCGGTCAGGGTAAAGGGGAACACTGAAGCTTTCTTT

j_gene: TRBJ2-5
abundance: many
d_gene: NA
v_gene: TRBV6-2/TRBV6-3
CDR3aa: CATLGAYQETQYF
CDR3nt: TGTGCCACCCTCGGAGCCTACCAAGAGACCCAGTACTTC

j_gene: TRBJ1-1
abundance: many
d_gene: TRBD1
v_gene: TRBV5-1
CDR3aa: CASSTGDTENTEAFF
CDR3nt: TGCGCCAGCAGCACAGGGGACACGGAGAACACTGAAGCTTTCTTT

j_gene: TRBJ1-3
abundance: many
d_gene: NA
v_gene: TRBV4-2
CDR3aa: CASSQSWGSRGSGNTIYF
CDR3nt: TGTGCCAGCAGCCAATCGTGGGGGTCCCGGGGCTCTGGAAACACCATATATTTT

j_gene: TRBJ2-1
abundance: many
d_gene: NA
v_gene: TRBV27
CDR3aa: CASRKQGPVNEQFF
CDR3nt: TGTGCCAGTAGGAAGCAGGGTCCCGTGAATGAGCAGTTCTTC

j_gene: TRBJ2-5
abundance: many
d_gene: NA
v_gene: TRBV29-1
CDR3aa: CSVDSSFLGTQYF
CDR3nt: TGCAGCGTTGATAGTTCTTTTTTGGGGACCCAGTACTTC

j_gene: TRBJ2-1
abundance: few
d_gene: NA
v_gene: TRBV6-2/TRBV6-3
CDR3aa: CASSLRGALSGRDYNEQFF
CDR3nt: TGTGCCAGCAGTCTCAGGGGAGCCTTAAGCGGGCGGGACTACAATGAGCAGTTCTTC